These 14 T cell receptor beta chains were sequenced from one sample in a study of OX40 agonist ivuxolimab in advanced cancers. Clones were sequenced by immunoSEQ multiplex PCR, and TCRdb holds only the in-frame ones, with some missing. Seen here are around 48,000 clones, approximately 71% observed once, and the top ten hold around 2.7%. The sample here was CD4+ or CD8+ T cells sorted from blood, taken in a trial of the OX40 agonist ivuxolimab. The source of these receptors is an adult with an advanced solid tumor such as melanoma, head and neck, liver or kidney cancer.

V usage is TRBV5-6 and J usage is TRBJ2-1, with 8 bases matching TRBD2. The CDR3 is made up of 16 amino acids. The germline V gene encodes CDR1 SGHDT and CDR2 YYEEEE. The junction had 2 bases not matched to a gene; V was cut back by 0 bases and J by 0 bases. In nucleotides, the CDR3 is TGTGCCAGCAGCTTGGGGGGACTAGGCTCCTACAATGAGCAGTTCTTC. Amino acid sequence: CASSLGGLGSYNEQFF. Complete variable domain (other parts from reference TRBV5-6 and TRBJ2-1): DAGVTQSPTHLIKTRGQQVTLRCSPKSGHDTVSWYQQALGQGPQFIFQYYEEEERQRGNFPDRFSGHQFPNYSSELNVNALLLGDSALYLCASSLGGLGSYNEQFFGPGTRLTVL.

This chain joins TRBV4-2 and TRBJ2-1; 13 bases match TRBD2. J gave up 7 bases and V 4 bases, and 7 bases lay outside the gene matches. The germline gives CDR1 LGHNA, CDR2 YNFKEQ. This CDR3 has 16 amino acids. DNA of the CDR3: TGTGCCAGCAGCCGCGACGGGACTAGCGGGATGAATGAGCAGTTCTTC. As protein: CASSRDGTSGMNEQFF.

The chain is built from TRBV12-5 and TRBJ2-5; the D is unclear. Germline V gene lookup returns CDR1 LGHNT and CDR2 FRNRAP. The CDR3 sequence is 13 residues long. V dropped 5 bases and J dropped 5 bases, with 12 bases sitting between them. The CDR3 region is CASGLGRRETQYF. CDR3 coding DNA: TGTGCTAGTGGTCTGGGCCGGCGGGAGACCCAGTACTTC.

The rearrangement links TRBV6-1 to TRBJ2-1; 7 bases line up with TRBD2. The CDR3 runs to 15 residues. Trimming took 3 bases from V and 6 from J; bases not matched to a gene: 8. Germline CDR1 MNHNS, CDR2 SASEGT. CDR3 coding DNA: TGTGCCAGCAGTGAGACACGGGACTACAGCAATGAGCAGTTCTTC. Translating it yields CASSETRDYSNEQFF.

V is TRBV28 and J is TRBJ1-1, with D uncertain. The CDR3 runs 13 residues. Trimming took off 2 bases at V and 1 base at J, with 5 bases between the two ends. Looked up from germline, CDR1 is MDHEN and CDR2 is SYDVKM. Here the CDR3 reads CASSLNGNTEAFF. The DNA of the CDR3 is TGTGCCAGCAGTTTAAACGGGAACACTGAAGCTTTCTTT. The full variable domain, rest sourced from reference TRBV28 and TRBJ1-1, is DVKVTQSSRYLVKRTGEKVFLECVQDMDHENMFWYRQDPGLGLRLIYFSYDVKMKEKGDIPEGYSVSREKKERFSLILESASTNQTSMYLCASSLNGNTEAFFGQGTRLTVV.

This chain joins TRBV4-2 and TRBJ1-3; 9 positions match TRBD1. The CDR3 totals 14 residues. The germline CDR1 and CDR2 sequences are LGHNA and YNFKEQ. With V trimmed by 3 bases and J by 6 bases, 3 bases remained unmatched. This chain's CDR3 is CASSQWDRENTIYF. The CDR3 region has the DNA TGTGCCAGCAGCCAGTGGGACAGGGAAAACACCATATATTTT.

This chain links TRBV29-1 with TRBJ1-5; D remains ambiguous. This CDR3 comprises 13 residues. The V gene lost 4 bases and the J gene lost 2 bases, with 9 bases spanning the gap. CDR1 is SQVTM and CDR2 is ANQGSEA in the germline V gene. CDR3 region: CSVADNRNQPQHF. The CDR3, as DNA: TGCAGCGTTGCTGACAACCGCAATCAGCCCCAGCATTTT.

This chain joins TRBV28 and TRBJ1-1; D gene ambiguous. The germline gives CDR1 MDHEN, CDR2 SYDVKM. Trimming shortened V by 7 bases and J by 3 bases, and 9 bases separated the two germline ends. The CDR3 contains 12 residues. The chain's CDR3 is CASTHIYTEAFF. CDR3 DNA: TGTGCCAGCACCCACATTTACACTGAAGCTTTCTTT. Together with reference TRBV28 and TRBJ1-1, the CDR3 gives the full variable domain: DVKVTQSSRYLVKRTGEKVFLECVQDMDHENMFWYRQDPGLGLRLIYFSYDVKMKEKGDIPEGYSVSREKKERFSLILESASTNQTSMYLCASTHIYTEAFFGQGTRLTVV.

V and J are TRBV27 and TRBJ1-4; possibly TRBD1 for D (5 bases). Trimming pared 3 bases from V and 4 bases from J, leaving 24 bases between. CDR3 size: 19 residues. Germline V lookup: CDR1 MNHEY, CDR2 SMNVEV (reference sequence). CDR3 sequence reads: CASSFPLGVGVGGNEKLFF. In DNA, the CDR3 is TGTGCCAGCAGTTTCCCCCTCGGGGTTGGGGTTGGGGGTAATGAAAAACTGTTTTTT.

The table lists this clone with a few counts. The V and J genes are TRBV27 and TRBJ1-1; D unresolved. The length of the CDR3 is 14 residues. V was pared by 5 bases and J by 4 bases, with 14 bases between. Germline V gives CDR1 MNHEY, CDR2 SMNVEV (reference sequence). This CDR3 reads CASSNRPGGTEAFF. The CDR3, as DNA: TGTGCCAGCAGTAACCGGCCTGGAGGCACTGAAGCTTTCTTT.

This chain links TRBV21-1 with TRBJ1-1. TRBV21-1 constitutes a pseudogene. The CDR3 is made up of 14 amino acids. Written as DNA, the CDR3 is TGTGCCAGCAGCAAAGAGGTTCAAAACACTGAAGCTTTCTTT. Amino acids: CASSKEVQNTEAFF.

As DNA, the CDR3 is TGTGCCAGCTCAAGACTAGCGGGAGGTTCCGGGGAGCTGTTTTTT. Amino acid sequence: CASSRLAGGSGELFF. The gene calls are TRBV18 and TRBJ2-2; 13 positions agree with TRBD2. The CDR3 consists of 15 residues. The V gene's germline CDR1 is KGHSH and CDR2 LQKENI. V shed 5 bases and J 6 bases; nucleotides not matched to a gene: 3.

The chain recombines TRBV28 with TRBJ2-7; D is unclear. CDR1 and CDR2 from the germline V gene are MDHEN and SYDVKM. Trimming shortened V by 2 bases and J by 6 bases, and 8 bases separated the two germline ends. The CDR3 consists of 12 residues. The CDR3 DNA reads as TGTGCCAGCAGTTTAAGGCTCTCCGAGCAGTACTTC. The encoded protein is CASSLRLSEQYF.

This sequence joins TRBV5-4 and TRBJ2-1; 13 bases fit TRBD2. Germline assignment: CDR1 SGHNT and CDR2 YYREEE (reference sequence). The CDR3 length is 19 residues. V was clipped by 4 bases and J by 8 bases; unmatched bases: 18. The CDR3 sequence: CASSPTRPGTSGTRDEQFF. Here the CDR3 DNA reads TGTGCCAGCAGCCCAACACGTCCTGGGACTAGCGGGACTCGCGATGAGCAGTTCTTC.